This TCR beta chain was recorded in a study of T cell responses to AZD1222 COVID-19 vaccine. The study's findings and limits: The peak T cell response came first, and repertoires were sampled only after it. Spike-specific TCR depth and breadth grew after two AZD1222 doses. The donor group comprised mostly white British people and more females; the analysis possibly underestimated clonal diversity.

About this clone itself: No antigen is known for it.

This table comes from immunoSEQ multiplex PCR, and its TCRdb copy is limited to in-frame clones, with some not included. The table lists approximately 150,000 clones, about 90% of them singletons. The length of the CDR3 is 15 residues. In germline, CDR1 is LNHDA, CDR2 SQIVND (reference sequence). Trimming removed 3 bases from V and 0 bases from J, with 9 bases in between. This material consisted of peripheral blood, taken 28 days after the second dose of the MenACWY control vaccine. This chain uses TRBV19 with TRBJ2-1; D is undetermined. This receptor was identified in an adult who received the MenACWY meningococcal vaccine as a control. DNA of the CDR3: TGTGCCAGTAGTATTAAAAGGAGCTCCTACAATGAGCAGTTCTTC. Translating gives CASSIKRSSYNEQFF. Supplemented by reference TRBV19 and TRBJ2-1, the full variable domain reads DGGITQSPKYLFRKEGQNVTLSCEQNLNHDAMYWYRQDPGQGLRLIYYSQIVNDFQKGDIAEGYSVSREKKESFPLTVTSAQKNPTAFYLCASSIKRSSYNEQFFGPGTRLTVL.